The T cell receptor beta chain under discussion was sequenced for a study of T cells in Graves' hyperthyroidism and ophthalmopathy. The CDR3 covers 13 residues. V shed 1 base and J shed 6 bases, with 6 bases lying between them. Germline lookup yields CDR1 LGHDT and CDR2 YNNKEL (reference sequence). Only a few counts were recorded for this clonotype. Amplification yielded TCR beta CDR3 regions, with RNA transcripts as the source. First-round RT-PCR with HTBI primers amplified the TCR CDR3 region. A single record per CDR3 protein comes from TCRdb applying MiXCR to the multiplex PCR reads. The repertoire consists of around 620,000 distinct CDR3 sequences, with around 15% occurring once and the leading ten covering 3.5% to 4%. Graves' hyperthyroidism without ophthalmopathy progression within 18 months was termed stable.

The sequence came from a woman aged 25-40 years with Graves' hyperthyroidism. Sequencing was carried out using blood. V gene TRBV3-1 combines with J gene TRBJ2-2; the D is unclear. The CDR3 DNA is TGTGCCAGCAGCCAAGCGCCTTCCGGGGAGCTGTTTTTT. It is translated as CASSQAPSGELFF.